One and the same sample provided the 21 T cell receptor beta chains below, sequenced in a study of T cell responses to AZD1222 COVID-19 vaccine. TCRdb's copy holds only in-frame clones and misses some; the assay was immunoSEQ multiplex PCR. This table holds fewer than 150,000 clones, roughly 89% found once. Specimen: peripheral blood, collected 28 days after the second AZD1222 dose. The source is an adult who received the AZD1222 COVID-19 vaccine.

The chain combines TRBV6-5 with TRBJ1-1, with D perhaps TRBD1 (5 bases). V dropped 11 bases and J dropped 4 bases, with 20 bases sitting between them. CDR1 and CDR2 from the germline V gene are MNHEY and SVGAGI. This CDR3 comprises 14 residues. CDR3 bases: TGTGCCCGCCCGAGTTGGGACTTAAGCACTGAAGCTTTCTTT. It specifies CARPSWDLSTEAFF.

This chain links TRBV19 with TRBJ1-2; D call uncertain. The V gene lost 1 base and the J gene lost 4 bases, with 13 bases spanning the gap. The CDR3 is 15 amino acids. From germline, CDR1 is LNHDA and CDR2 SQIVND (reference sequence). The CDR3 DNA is TGTGCCAGTAGTATAGGGCAGCTAACGGGCTATGGCTACACCTTC. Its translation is CASSIGQLTGYGYTF.

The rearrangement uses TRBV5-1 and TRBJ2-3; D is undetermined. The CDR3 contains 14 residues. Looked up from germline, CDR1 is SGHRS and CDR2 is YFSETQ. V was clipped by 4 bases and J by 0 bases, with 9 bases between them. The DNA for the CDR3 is TGCGCCAGCAGCCCCCCCCCTAGCACAGATACGCAGTATTTT. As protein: CASSPPPSTDTQYF. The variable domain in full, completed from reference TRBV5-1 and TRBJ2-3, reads KAGVTQTPRYLIKTRGQQVTLSCSPISGHRSVSWYQQTPGQGLQFLFEYFSETQRNKGNFPGRFSGRQFSNSRSEMNVSTLELGDSALYLCASSPPPSTDTQYFGPGTRLTVL.

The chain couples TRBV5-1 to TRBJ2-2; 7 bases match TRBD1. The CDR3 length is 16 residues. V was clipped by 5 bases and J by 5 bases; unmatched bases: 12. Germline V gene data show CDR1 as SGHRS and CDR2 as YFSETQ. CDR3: CASSFFSRGQTGELFF. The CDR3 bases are TGCGCCAGCAGTTTTTTTTCCCGGGGACAGACCGGGGAGCTGTTTTTT.

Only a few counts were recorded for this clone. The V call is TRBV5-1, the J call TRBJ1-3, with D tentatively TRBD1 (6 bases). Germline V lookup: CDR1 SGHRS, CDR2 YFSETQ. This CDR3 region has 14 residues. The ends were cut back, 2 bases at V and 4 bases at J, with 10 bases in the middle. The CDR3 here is CASSFTGNGNTIYF. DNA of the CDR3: TGCGCCAGCAGCTTCACAGGGAACGGAAACACCATATATTTT.

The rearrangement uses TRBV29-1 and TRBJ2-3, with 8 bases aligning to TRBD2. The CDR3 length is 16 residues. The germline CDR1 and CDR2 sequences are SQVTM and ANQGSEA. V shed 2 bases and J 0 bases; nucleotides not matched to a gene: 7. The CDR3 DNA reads TGCAGCGTTGAACTAGCGGGTGTGTTTAGCACAGATACGCAGTATTTT. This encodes CSVELAGVFSTDTQYF.

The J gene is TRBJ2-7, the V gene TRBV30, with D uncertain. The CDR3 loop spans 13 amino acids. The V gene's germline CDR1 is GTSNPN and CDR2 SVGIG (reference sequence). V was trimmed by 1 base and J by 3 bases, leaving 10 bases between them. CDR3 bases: TGTGCCTGGAGTGGCACTGACGGCTACGAGCAGTACTTC. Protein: CAWSGTDGYEQYF.

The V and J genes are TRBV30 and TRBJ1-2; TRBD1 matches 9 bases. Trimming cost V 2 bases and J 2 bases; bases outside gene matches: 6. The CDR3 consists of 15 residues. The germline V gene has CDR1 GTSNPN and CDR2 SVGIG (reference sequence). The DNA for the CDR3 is TGTGCCTGGAGTCCCTTGGGACAGGGAAACTATGGCTACACCTTC. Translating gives CAWSPLGQGNYGYTF.

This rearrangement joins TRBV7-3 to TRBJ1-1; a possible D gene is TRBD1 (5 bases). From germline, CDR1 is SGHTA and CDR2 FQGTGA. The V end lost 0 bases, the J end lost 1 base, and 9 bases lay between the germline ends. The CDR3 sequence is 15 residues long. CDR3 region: CASSLTHQGNTEAFF. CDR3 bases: TGTGCCAGCAGCTTAACTCATCAGGGGAACACTGAAGCTTTCTTT.

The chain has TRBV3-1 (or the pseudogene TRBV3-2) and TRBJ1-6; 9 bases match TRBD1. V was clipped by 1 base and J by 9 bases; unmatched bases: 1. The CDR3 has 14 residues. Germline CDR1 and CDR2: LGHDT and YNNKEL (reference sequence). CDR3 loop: CASSQGTGVSPLHF. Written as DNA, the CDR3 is TGTGCCAGCAGCCAAGGGACAGGGGTTTCACCCCTCCACTTT.

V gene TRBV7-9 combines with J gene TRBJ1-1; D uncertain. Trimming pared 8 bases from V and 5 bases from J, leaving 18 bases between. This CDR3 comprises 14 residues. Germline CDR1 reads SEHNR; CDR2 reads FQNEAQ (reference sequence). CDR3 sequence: CASDSWMGFTEAFF. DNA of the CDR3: TGTGCCAGCGACTCGTGGATGGGTTTTACTGAAGCTTTCTTT.

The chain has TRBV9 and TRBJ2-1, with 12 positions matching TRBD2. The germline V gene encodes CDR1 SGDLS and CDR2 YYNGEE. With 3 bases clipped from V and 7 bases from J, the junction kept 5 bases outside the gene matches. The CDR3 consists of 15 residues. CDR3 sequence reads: CASSASGRAGNEQFF. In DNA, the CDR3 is TGTGCCAGCAGCGCTAGCGGGAGGGCTGGAAATGAGCAGTTCTTC.

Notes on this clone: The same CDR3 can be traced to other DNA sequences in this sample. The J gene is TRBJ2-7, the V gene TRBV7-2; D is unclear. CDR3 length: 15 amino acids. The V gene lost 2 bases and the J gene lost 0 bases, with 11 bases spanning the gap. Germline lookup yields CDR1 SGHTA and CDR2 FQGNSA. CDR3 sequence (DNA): TGTGCCAGCAGCTTAAGCGCAGGACCCTCCTACGAGCAGTACTTC. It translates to CASSLSAGPSYEQYF.

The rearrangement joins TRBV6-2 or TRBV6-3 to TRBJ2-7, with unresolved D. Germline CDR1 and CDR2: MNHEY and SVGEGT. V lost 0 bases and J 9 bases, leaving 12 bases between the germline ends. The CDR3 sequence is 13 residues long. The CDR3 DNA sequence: TGTGCCAGCAGTTACTCGACCCAAGGCCTGCAGTACTTC. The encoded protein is CASSYSTQGLQYF.

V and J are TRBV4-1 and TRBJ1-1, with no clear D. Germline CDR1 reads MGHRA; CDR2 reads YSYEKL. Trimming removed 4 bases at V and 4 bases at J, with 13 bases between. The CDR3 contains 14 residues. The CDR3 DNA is TGCGCCAGCAGCCGAGTCGGAAGAGGCACTGAAGCTTTCTTT. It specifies CASSRVGRGTEAFF.

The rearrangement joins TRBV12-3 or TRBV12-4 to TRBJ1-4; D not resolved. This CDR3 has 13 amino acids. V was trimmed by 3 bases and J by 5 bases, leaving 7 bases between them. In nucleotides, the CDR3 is TGTGCCAGCAGTTTTTGGCAGAATGAAAAACTGTTTTTT. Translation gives CASSFWQNEKLFF.

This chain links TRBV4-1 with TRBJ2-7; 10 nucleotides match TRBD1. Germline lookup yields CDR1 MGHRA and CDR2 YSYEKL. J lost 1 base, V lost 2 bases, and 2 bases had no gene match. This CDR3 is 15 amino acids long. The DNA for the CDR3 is TGCGCCAGCAGCCAACCGGGACAGGGGTCCTACGAGCAGTACTTC. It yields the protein CASSQPGQGSYEQYF.

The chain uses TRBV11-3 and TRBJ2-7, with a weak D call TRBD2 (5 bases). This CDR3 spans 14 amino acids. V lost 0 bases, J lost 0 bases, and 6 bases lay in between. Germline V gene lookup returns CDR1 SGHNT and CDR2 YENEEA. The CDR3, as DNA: TGTGCCAGCAGCTTAGAACGGGACTCCTACGAGCAGTACTTC. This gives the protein CASSLERDSYEQYF. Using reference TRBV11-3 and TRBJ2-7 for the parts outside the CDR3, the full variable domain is EAGVVQSPRYKIIEKKQPVAFWCNPISGHNTLYWYLQNLGQGPELLIRYENEEAVDDSQLPKDRFSAERLKGVDSTLKIQPAELGDSAVYLCASSLERDSYEQYFGPGTRLTVT.

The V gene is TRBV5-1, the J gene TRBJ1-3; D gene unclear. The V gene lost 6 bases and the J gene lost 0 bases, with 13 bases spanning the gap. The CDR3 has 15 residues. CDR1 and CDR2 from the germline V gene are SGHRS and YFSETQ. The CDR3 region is CASNSGPDSGNTIYF. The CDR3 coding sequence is TGCGCCAGCAATTCAGGTCCCGACTCTGGAAACACCATATATTTT.

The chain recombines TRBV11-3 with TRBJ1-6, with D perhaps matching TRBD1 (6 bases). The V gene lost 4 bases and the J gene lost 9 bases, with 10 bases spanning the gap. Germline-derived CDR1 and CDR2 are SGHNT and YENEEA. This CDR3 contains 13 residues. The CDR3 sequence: CASSSGTTSPLHF. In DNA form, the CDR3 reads TGTGCCAGCAGCTCGGGGACAACTTCACCCCTCCACTTT.

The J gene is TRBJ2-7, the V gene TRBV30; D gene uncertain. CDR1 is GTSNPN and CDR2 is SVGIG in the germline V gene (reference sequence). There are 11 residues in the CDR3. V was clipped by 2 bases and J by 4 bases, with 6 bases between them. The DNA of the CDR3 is TGTGCCTGGAGTTCGGTTTACGAGCAGTACTTC. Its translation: CAWSSVYEQYF.